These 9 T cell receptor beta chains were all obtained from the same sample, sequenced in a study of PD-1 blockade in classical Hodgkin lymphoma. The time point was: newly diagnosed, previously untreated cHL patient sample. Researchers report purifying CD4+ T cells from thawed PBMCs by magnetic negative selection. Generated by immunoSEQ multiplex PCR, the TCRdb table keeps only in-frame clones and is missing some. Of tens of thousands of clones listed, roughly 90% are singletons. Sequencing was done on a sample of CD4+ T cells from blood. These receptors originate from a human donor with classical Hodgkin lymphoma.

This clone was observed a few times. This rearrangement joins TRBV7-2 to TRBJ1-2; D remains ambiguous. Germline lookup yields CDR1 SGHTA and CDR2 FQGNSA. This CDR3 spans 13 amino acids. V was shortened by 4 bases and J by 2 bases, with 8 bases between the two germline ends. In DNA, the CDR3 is TGTGCCAGCAGCTCCGACACCAACTATGGCTACACCTTC. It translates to CASSSDTNYGYTF.

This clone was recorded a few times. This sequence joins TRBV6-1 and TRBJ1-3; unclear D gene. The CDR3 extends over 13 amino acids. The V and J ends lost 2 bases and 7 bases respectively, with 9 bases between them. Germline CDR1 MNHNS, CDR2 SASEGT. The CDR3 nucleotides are TGTGCCAGCAGTGAACTCCCGAGGAACACCATATATTTT. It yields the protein CASSELPRNTIYF.

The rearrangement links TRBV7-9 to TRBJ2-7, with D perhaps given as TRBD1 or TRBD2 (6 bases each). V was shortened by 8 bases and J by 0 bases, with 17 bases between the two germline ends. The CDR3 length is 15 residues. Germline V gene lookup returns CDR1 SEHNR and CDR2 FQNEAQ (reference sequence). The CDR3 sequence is CASVSSGGSSYEQYF. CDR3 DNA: TGTGCCAGCGTTTCCTCCGGGGGCAGCTCCTACGAGCAGTACTTC.

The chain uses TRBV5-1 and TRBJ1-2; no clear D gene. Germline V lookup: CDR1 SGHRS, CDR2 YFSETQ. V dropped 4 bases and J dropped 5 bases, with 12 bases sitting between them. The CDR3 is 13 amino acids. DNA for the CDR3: TGCGCCAGCAGCAACGGGGTCCTTTATGGCTACACCTTC. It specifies CASSNGVLYGYTF.

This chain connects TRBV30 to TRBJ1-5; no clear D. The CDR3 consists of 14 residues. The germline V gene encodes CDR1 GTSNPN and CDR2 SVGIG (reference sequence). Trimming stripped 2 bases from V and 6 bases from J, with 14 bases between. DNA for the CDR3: TGTGCCTGGAGTCGGGAGACATTACTTCAGCCCCAGCATTTT. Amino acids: CAWSRETLLQPQHF.

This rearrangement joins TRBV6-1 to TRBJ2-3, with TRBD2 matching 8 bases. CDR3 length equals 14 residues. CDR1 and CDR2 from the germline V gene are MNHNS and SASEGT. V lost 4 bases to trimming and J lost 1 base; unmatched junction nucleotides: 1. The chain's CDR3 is CASSAAGGTDTQYF. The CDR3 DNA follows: TGTGCCAGCAGTGCAGCGGGAGGCACAGATACGCAGTATTTT.

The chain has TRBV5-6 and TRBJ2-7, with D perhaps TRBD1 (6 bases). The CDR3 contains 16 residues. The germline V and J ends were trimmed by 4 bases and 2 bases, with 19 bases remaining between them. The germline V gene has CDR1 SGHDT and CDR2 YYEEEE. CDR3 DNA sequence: TGTGCCAGCAGCCCAATAGGACAGAGAGGGCCCTACGAGCAGTACTTC. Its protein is CASSPIGQRGPYEQYF.

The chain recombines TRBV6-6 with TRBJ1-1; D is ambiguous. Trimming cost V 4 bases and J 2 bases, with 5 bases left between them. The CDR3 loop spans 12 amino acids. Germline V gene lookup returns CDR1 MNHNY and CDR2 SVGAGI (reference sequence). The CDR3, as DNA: TGTGCCAGCAGTTTGAGTAACACTGAAGCTTTCTTT. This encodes CASSLSNTEAFF.

CDR3 sequence: CRVGSYNEQFF. In DNA, the CDR3 is TGCAGGGTGGGCTCCTACAATGAGCAGTTCTTC. The chain couples TRBV20-1 to TRBJ2-1; D not certain. Germline loops: CDR1 DFQATT, CDR2 SNEGSKA (reference sequence). There are 11 residues in the CDR3.